This T cell receptor (beta chain) was identified in a study of blood T cells in healthy people across ages. Trimming took 5 bases from V and 5 from J, leaving 15 bases between them. The CDR3 consists of 14 residues. Germline CDR1 is MNHNY and CDR2 is SVGAGI (reference sequence). Using a J-beta primer mix together with a sample-barcoded 5' primer, a second PCR was run for roughly 6 to 11 cycles. Each CDR3 protein is one row after TCRdb ran MiXCR on the 5' RACE reads. The table has 1.4 million or so distinct CDR3 sequences, 42% seen once; the top ten hold around 4%. This TCR was recovered from a woman aged 18-29 years in good health. Sequencing was performed on blood. The V call is TRBV6-6, the J call TRBJ1-2; D may be TRBD1 (6 bases). CDR3 coding DNA: TGTGCCAGCAGTGCGGACAGCACGCTGTATGGCTACACCTTC. This codes for CASSADSTLYGYTF.